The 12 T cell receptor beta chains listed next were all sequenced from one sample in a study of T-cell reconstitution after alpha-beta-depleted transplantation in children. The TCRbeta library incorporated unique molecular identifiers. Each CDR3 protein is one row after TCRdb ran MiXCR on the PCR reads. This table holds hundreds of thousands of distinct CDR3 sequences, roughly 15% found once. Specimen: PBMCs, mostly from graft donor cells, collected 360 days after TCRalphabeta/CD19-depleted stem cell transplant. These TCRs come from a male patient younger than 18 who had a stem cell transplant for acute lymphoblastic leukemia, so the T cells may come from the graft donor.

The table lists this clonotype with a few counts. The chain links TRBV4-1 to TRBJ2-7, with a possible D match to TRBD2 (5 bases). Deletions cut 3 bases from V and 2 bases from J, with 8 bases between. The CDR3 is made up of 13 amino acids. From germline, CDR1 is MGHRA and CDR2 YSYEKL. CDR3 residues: CASSQQRTYEQYF. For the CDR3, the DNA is TGCGCCAGCAGCCAGCAGCGGACCTACGAGCAGTACTTC.

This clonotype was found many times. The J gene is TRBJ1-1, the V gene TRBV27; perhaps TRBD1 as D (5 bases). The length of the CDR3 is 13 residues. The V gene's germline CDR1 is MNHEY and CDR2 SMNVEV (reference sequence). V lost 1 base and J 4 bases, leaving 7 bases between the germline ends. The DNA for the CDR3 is TGTGCCAGCAGTTTATGGGGCGTCACTGAAGCTTTCTTT. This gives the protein CASSLWGVTEAFF.

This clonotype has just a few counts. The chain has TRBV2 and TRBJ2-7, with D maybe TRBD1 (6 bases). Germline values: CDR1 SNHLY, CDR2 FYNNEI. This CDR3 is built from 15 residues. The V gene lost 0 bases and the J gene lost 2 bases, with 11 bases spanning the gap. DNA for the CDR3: TGTGCCAGCAGTGAAGCGTTCAGGGGACCCTACGAGCAGTACTTC. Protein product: CASSEAFRGPYEQYF.

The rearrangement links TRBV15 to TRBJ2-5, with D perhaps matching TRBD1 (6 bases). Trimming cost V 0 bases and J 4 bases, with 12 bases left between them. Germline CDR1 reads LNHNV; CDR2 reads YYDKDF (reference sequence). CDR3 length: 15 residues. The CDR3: CATSRDRGGSETQYF. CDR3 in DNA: TGTGCCACCAGCAGAGATCGAGGGGGTTCAGAGACCCAGTACTTC. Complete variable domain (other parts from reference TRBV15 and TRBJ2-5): DAMVIQNPRYQVTQFGKPVTLSCSQTLNHNVMYWYQQKSSQAPKLLFHYYDKDFNNEADTPDNFQSRRPNTSFCFLDIRSPGLGDTAMYLCATSRDRGGSETQYFGPGTRLLVL.

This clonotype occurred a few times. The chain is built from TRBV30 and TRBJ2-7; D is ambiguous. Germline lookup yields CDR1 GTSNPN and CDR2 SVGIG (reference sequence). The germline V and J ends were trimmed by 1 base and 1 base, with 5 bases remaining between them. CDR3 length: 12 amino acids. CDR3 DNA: TGTGCCTGGAGTGGGGCATCCTACGAGCAGTACTTC. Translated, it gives CAWSGASYEQYF.

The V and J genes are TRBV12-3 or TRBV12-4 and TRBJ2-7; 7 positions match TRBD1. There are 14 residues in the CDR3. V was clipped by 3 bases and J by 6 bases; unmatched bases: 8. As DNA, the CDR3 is TGTGCCAGCAGTTTGCGGCAGGGGGTATGCGAGCAGTACTTC. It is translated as CASSLRQGVCEQYF.

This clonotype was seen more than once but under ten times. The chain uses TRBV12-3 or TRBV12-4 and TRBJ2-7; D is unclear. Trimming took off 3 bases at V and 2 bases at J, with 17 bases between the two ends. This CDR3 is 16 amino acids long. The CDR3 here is CASSFFRLDVTYEQYF. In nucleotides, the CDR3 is TGTGCCAGCAGTTTTTTTCGCCTGGACGTAACCTACGAGCAGTACTTC.

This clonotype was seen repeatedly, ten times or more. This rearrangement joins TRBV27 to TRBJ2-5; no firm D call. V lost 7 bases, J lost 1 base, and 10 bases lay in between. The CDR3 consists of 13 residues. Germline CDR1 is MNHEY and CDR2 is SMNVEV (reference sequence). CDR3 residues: CASMHPFQETQYF. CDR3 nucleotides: TGTGCCAGCATGCATCCTTTCCAAGAGACCCAGTACTTC.

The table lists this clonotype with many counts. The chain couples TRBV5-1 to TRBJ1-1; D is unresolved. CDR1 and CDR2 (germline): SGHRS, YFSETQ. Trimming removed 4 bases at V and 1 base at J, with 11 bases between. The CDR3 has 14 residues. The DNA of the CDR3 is TGCGCCAGCAGCACAGCCCTGGGGAACACTGAAGCTTTCTTT. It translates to CASSTALGNTEAFF.

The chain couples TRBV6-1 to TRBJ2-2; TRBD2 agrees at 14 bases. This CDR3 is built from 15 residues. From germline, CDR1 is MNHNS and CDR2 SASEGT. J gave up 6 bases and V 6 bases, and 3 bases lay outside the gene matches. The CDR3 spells CASRGLAGVPGELFF. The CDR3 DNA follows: TGTGCCAGCAGGGGACTAGCGGGAGTCCCCGGGGAGCTGTTTTTT.

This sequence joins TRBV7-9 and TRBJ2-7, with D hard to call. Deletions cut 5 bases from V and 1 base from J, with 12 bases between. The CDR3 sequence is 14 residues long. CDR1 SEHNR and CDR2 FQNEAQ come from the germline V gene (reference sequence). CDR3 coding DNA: TGTGCCAGCAGCGAAGTTTGGGGTTCCTACGAGCAGTACTTC. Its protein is CASSEVWGSYEQYF.

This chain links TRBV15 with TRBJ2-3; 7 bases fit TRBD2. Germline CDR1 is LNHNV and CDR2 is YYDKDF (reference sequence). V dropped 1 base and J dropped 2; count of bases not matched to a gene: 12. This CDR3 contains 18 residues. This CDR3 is CATSRGWVSGPDTDTQYF. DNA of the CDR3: TGTGCCACCAGCAGAGGTTGGGTTAGCGGGCCAGACACAGATACGCAGTATTTT. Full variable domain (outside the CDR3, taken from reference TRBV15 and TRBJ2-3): DAMVIQNPRYQVTQFGKPVTLSCSQTLNHNVMYWYQQKSSQAPKLLFHYYDKDFNNEADTPDNFQSRRPNTSFCFLDIRSPGLGDTAMYLCATSRGWVSGPDTDTQYFGPGTRLTVL.